These T cell receptor beta chains were read from a single sample in a study of blood T cell repertoires in COVID-19. The table came from immunoSEQ multiplex PCR; TCRdb's copy has only in-frame clones and leaves some out. The table shows 100,000 to 150,000 clones, with 88% occurring only once. The material sequenced was peripheral blood. These receptors were collected from a human donor in a cohort sampled during active COVID-19. The CDR3 runs from the conserved cysteine through the conserved F or W. The D gene is left open where the match is weak. Clone size is given for some rows only: seen once, a few or many times, or a class if the clone is expanded.

v_gene,j_gene,d_gene,abundance,CDR3nt,CDR3aa
TRBV5-1,TRBJ2-1,.,.,TGCGCCAGCAGTCGTCACTGGGAGCCGTTTTCCAATGAGCAGTTCTTC,CASSRHWEPFSNEQFF
TRBV28,TRBJ2-1,.,.,TGTGCCAGCAGTTCCTATCACAGTGGGAGCTCCTACAATGAGCAGTTCTTC,CASSSYHSGSSYNEQFF
TRBV6-1,TRBJ2-1,.,.,TGTGCCAGCAGTGAAACGGGCGGGCGGGACTACAATGAGCAGTTCTTC,CASSETGGRDYNEQFF
TRBV7-6,TRBJ2-7,.,.,TGTGCCAGCGGCCTTATGGGCCAGCCCTACGAGCAGTACTTC,CASGLMGQPYEQYF
TRBV20-1,TRBJ1-1,TRBD1,once,TGCAGTGCTAACAGGGGTGCTGAAGCTTTCTTT,CSANRGAEAFF
TRBV5-6,TRBJ2-1,TRBD1,.,TGTGCCAGCAGATCCGGGACAGGGATTAATGAGCAGTTCTTC,CASRSGTGINEQFF
TRBV5-4,TRBJ2-2,TRBD1,.,TGTGCCAGCAGCTTGCTTCCGGGGACAGGGGGGGCCGGGGAGCTGTTTTTT,CASSLLPGTGGAGELFF
TRBV19,TRBJ1-5,TRBD1,.,TGTGCCAGTAGAGACAGGGAGCATCAGCCCCAGCATTTT,CASRDREHQPQHF
TRBV11-2,TRBJ2-1,.,.,TGTGCCAGCAGCTTGGGCGGGACCTCAAGAAATGAGCAGTTCTTC,CASSLGGTSRNEQFF
TRBV4-1,TRBJ2-5,.,once,TGCGCCAGCAGCCAAGATCCTGGGGCAGCTGAGACCCAGTACTTC,CASSQDPGAAETQYF
TRBV28,TRBJ2-7,TRBD1,.,TGTGCCAGCAGTTCCTCCGGGGACAGTGTCGTCGAGCGGTACTTC,CASSSSGDSVVERYF